These T cell receptor beta chains were read from a single sample in a study of cytomegalovirus exposure and HLA in healthy donors. The protocol was immunoSEQ multiplex PCR, while the TCRdb copy is restricted to in-frame clones and leaves out a portion. The sample holds around 110,000 clones, around 80% seen once. Specimen: PBMCs. Receptors were obtained from a man aged 30 to 45 in good health and CMV-seropositive. Both conserved end residues are trimmed from each CDR3. A D gene is named only where the DNA matches it firmly.

d_gene: TRBD2; len: 15; v_gene: TRBV4-1; CDR3aa: ASSLAGGGDVTGELF
d_gene: TRBD1; len: 11; v_gene: TRBV18; CDR3aa: ASSGQGDQPQH
d_gene: -; len: 13; v_gene: TRBV7-9; CDR3aa: ASSLGGGGNQPQH
d_gene: -; len: 12; v_gene: TRBV4-1; CDR3aa: ASSRQGYNEKLF
d_gene: -; len: 12; v_gene: TRBV13; CDR3aa: ASSLNSSPDTQY
d_gene: -; len: 10; v_gene: TRBV5-4; CDR3aa: ASSLVSSPLH
d_gene: TRBD2; len: 14; v_gene: TRBV13; CDR3aa: ASSLGGLARGNEQF
d_gene: -; len: 15; v_gene: TRBV5-1; CDR3aa: ASSPRGALSSYNEQF
d_gene: -; len: 11; v_gene: TRBV19; CDR3aa: ASSRAGTYEQY
d_gene: TRBD1; len: 13; v_gene: TRBV4-3; CDR3aa: ASSLHQGVRTEAF
d_gene: -; len: 13; v_gene: TRBV18; CDR3aa: ASSPSSGRDNEQF
d_gene: -; len: 11; v_gene: TRBV6-5; CDR3aa: ASSYSTGGKLF
d_gene: -; len: 13; v_gene: TRBV30; CDR3aa: AWSPRQAFNSPLH
d_gene: -; len: 13; v_gene: TRBV10-3; CDR3aa: AISESGYPGDEQY
d_gene: TRBD1; len: 16; v_gene: TRBV5-6; CDR3aa: ASSLGVTGAISGNTIY
d_gene: TRBD2; len: 11; v_gene: TRBV9; CDR3aa: ASSQGGSGELF
d_gene: -; len: 12; v_gene: TRBV30; CDR3aa: AWSSLAGNQPQH
d_gene: -; len: 12; v_gene: TRBV19; CDR3aa: ASKHTGDGFGYT
d_gene: -; len: 15; v_gene: TRBV4-3; CDR3aa: ASSQGPTGVNTGELF
d_gene: -; len: 14; v_gene: TRBV6-6; CDR3aa: ASSYSTHRSSYEQY
d_gene: TRBD1; len: 14; v_gene: TRBV6-6; CDR3aa: ASSYLTGGPYNEQF
d_gene: -; len: 13; v_gene: TRBV27; CDR3aa: ASSLLQGHGTEAF
d_gene: -; len: 13; v_gene: TRBV4-2; CDR3aa: ASSPRGPGGEKLF
d_gene: -; len: 13; v_gene: TRBV5-4; CDR3aa: ASSLIYDKNTEAF
d_gene: -; len: 10; v_gene: TRBV7-2; CDR3aa: ASSFSRVEQY
d_gene: -; len: 14; v_gene: TRBV4-3; CDR3aa: ASSQGWRGGADTQY
d_gene: TRBD1; len: 10; v_gene: TRBV6-1; CDR3aa: ASSGTGFGYT
d_gene: -; len: 11; v_gene: TRBV2; CDR3aa: ASSGSNQVGYT
d_gene: -; len: 12; v_gene: TRBV5-1; CDR3aa: ASSAGLYNEKLF
d_gene: TRBD2; len: 12; v_gene: TRBV4-3; CDR3aa: ASSQGGSSYEQY
d_gene: -; len: 10; v_gene: TRBV27; CDR3aa: ASRGVTPEAF
d_gene: TRBD1; len: 11; v_gene: TRBV29-1; CDR3aa: SVNRDRVTEAF
d_gene: -; len: 15; v_gene: TRBV6-1; CDR3aa: ASSEAVLGWGVGGYT
d_gene: TRBD2; len: 10; v_gene: TRBV5-6; CDR3aa: ASSFTSVTQY
d_gene: -; len: 13; v_gene: TRBV11-3; CDR3aa: ASSLARTGYNEQF
d_gene: TRBD2; len: 13; v_gene: TRBV5-4; CDR3aa: ASSDRTSGKYTQY
d_gene: -; len: 12; v_gene: TRBV28; CDR3aa: ASSLPGGSQPQH
d_gene: TRBD2; len: 13; v_gene: TRBV27; CDR3aa: APGGGGCFTGELF
d_gene: -; len: 12; v_gene: TRBV4-2; CDR3aa: ASSKSERTDTQY
d_gene: TRBD2; len: 14; v_gene: TRBV5-1; CDR3aa: ASSLIAAGGEETQY
d_gene: TRBD2; len: 14; v_gene: TRBV7-2; CDR3aa: ASSVSTSGSAYEQY
d_gene: TRBD1; len: 12; v_gene: TRBV18; CDR3aa: ASSPVRGDTEAF
d_gene: -; len: 12; v_gene: TRBV4-3; CDR3aa: ASSQEWGQYEQY
d_gene: -; len: 12; v_gene: TRBV5-1; CDR3aa: ASSLGDSGNTIY
d_gene: -; len: 13; v_gene: TRBV6-5; CDR3aa: ASSYGGRPYNEQF
d_gene: -; len: 14; v_gene: TRBV7-9; CDR3aa: ASSSYDRELVYEQY
d_gene: -; len: 13; v_gene: TRBV5-1; CDR3aa: ASSLVVPNTGELF
d_gene: TRBD1; len: 12; v_gene: TRBV11-2; CDR3aa: ASSGRQGVGEQY
d_gene: TRBD1; len: 15; v_gene: TRBV4-2; CDR3aa: ASSQTEQDREFEKLF
d_gene: -; len: 11; v_gene: TRBV4-1; CDR3aa: ASSHYRGYEQY
d_gene: -; len: 12; v_gene: TRBV4-2; CDR3aa: ASSQDKQYEKLF
d_gene: TRBD1; len: 11; v_gene: TRBV29-1; CDR3aa: SVGDRGSYGYT